The entry below gives a single T cell receptor beta chain sequence along with its context. An end of the junction does not agree with germline; a read error may underlie this. The data were taken from a study of shared clonotypes between healthy human individuals. Germline V gene data show CDR1 as MNHNS and CDR2 as SASEGT. CDR3 length: 12 amino acids. Clones were sequenced by immunoSEQ multiplex PCR, and TCRdb holds only the in-frame ones, with some missing. Among 450,000 to 500,000 clones, 70% to 85% were seen once, and the ten largest hold more than 10%. Adults of Caucasian background living in Nashville, Tennessee made up all donors.

The V call is TRBV6-1, the J call TRBJ2-7; D gene ambiguous. The specimen was PBMCs. This sequence originates from a woman between 40 and 50 years old in good health. Some clones in this sample may be carry-over from other donors' samples. The CDR3 DNA reads TGTGCCAGCAGTCCCGGGCCTTCCAGAAAGGACTTC. Its protein is CASSPGPSRKDF.